The 31 T cell receptor beta chains listed next were all sequenced from one sample in a study of shared clonotypes between healthy human individuals (dated by TCRdb to between 2020 and 2021). Library method: the immunoSEQ multiplex PCR assay. Sourced from immuneACCESS, this table was stored by TCRdb with only in-frame sequences that have V and J called. A share of the clones is absent; for the studies checked, an unresolved V gene accounts for under half, and the remainder has no known explanation. The sample table holds 1.4 million or so clones, of which about 98.5% were seen once. Together, the top ten hold under 0.45% of the sample. The sequencing sample was made of naive CD4+ T cells sorted from blood. The sample's cell subset or site, from its label and the paper: CD45RA+ positively selected. The receptors stem from a man younger than 45 in good health.

CDR3 bases: TGTGCCAGCTCACCACCCCCCCCGGGACAGGGGACCTACGAGCAGTACTTC. This translates into CASSPPPPGQGTYEQYF. The J gene is TRBJ2-7, the V gene TRBV18; 10 bases align to TRBD1. CDR3 size: 17 residues. Trimming cost V 0 bases and J 2 bases; bases outside gene matches: 7. CDR1 and CDR2 (germline): KGHSH, LQKENI.

This chain links TRBV5-1 with TRBJ2-6, with D uncertain. The CDR3 totals 16 residues. V lost 0 bases and J lost 0, with 7 bases in between. Germline lookup yields CDR1 SGHRS and CDR2 YFSETQ. CDR3 sequence: CASSLDKTSGANVLTF. Here the CDR3 DNA reads TGCGCCAGCAGCTTGGACAAAACCTCTGGGGCCAACGTCCTGACTTTC.

Here the CDR3 DNA reads TGTGCCAGTAGTCCTGGGACAGCCGGACCAACAGATACGCAGTATTTT. As protein: CASSPGTAGPTDTQYF. V usage is TRBV19 and J usage is TRBJ2-3; 7 bases fit TRBD1. Germline V gives CDR1 LNHDA, CDR2 SQIVND (reference sequence). After removal of 5 bases from V and 3 bases from J, the junction contained 11 bases not matched to a gene. This CDR3 is built from 16 residues.

The chain combines TRBV1 with TRBJ1-5; the table assigns TRBD1, which was not confirmed against the DNA. TRBV1 is a pseudogene locus. The CDR3 consists of 17 residues. The CDR3 nucleotides are TGCACCAGCACCTACCCCGGCAGGATCTATAGCAATCAGCCCCAGCATTTT. It translates to CTSTYPGRIYSNQPQHF.

This CDR3 reads CASSLSGLAGGAGELFF. As DNA, the CDR3 is TGTGCCAGCAGTTTATCCGGACTAGCGGGGGGAGCCGGGGAGCTGTTTTTT. The chain joins TRBV27 to TRBJ2-2; 14 bases fit TRBD2. CDR3 length equals 17 residues. With V trimmed by 0 bases and J by 6 bases, 3 bases remained unmatched. Germline assignment: CDR1 MNHEY and CDR2 SMNVEV (reference sequence).

As for this clone: Other DNA sequences of this sample code for an identical CDR3. The V call is TRBV5-4, the J call TRBJ2-1; 7 bases are shared with TRBD1. V lost 0 bases, J lost 2 bases, and 2 bases stayed unmatched. The germline V gene has CDR1 SGHNT and CDR2 YYREEE (reference sequence). The CDR3 has 15 amino acids. This CDR3 is CASSLGGGAYNEQFF. The DNA for the CDR3 is TGTGCCAGCAGCTTGGGAGGGGGCGCCTACAATGAGCAGTTCTTC.

This chain uses TRBV6-4 with TRBJ1-4; D gene unclear. This CDR3 contains 15 residues. CDR1 is MRHNA and CDR2 is SNTAGT in the germline V gene. Trimming cost V 4 bases and J 3 bases, with 12 bases left between them. For the CDR3, the DNA is TGTGCCAGCAGTGGGAGCGGGATAGCTAATGAAAAACTGTTTTTT. Translating gives CASSGSGIANEKLFF.

The rearrangement links TRBV7-3 to TRBJ2-1, with a possible D match to TRBD2 (6 bases). Germline loops: CDR1 SGHTA, CDR2 FQGTGA. V lost 5 bases and J lost 12, with 17 bases in between. CDR3 size: 13 residues. The CDR3: CASSNTRDSRQFF. Written as DNA, the CDR3 is TGTGCCAGCAGCAACACCCGGGACTCTCGGCAGTTCTTC. Using reference TRBV7-3 and TRBJ2-1 for the parts outside the CDR3, the full variable domain is GAGVSQTPSNKVTEKGKYVELRCDPISGHTALYWYRQSLGQGPEFLIYFQGTGAADDSGLPNDRFFAVRPEGSVSTLKIQRTERGDSAVYLCASSNTRDSRQFFGPGTRLTVL.

Comment on this clone: Within the sample, other DNA sequences also encode this same CDR3. The chain carries TRBV2 and TRBJ2-1, with unresolved D. The V gene's germline CDR1 is SNHLY and CDR2 FYNNEI. The CDR3 is 11 residues long. V was trimmed by 1 base and J by 6 bases, leaving 1 base between them. CDR3 nucleotide sequence: TGTGCCAGCAGTGAAGTCAATGAGCAGTTCTTC. This gives the protein CASSEVNEQFF.

The chain joins TRBV5-1 to TRBJ1-3; 7 bases match TRBD1. The ends lost 0 bases at V and 3 bases at J; junction bases unmatched: 6. Looked up from germline, CDR1 is SGHRS and CDR2 is YFSETQ. The CDR3 sequence is 16 residues long. In DNA form, the CDR3 reads TGCGCCAGCAGCTTGGGGACGACAGGGCTTGGAAACACCATATATTTT. Amino acids: CASSLGTTGLGNTIYF.

This sequence joins TRBV28 and TRBJ2-7; D is ambiguous. The V gene's germline CDR1 is MDHEN and CDR2 SYDVKM. The CDR3 loop spans 14 amino acids. Trimming cost V 7 bases and J 1 base, with 14 bases left between them. DNA of the CDR3: TGTGCCAGCAACCTCCCAGGTTCGTCCTACGAGCAGTACTTC. This gives the protein CASNLPGSSYEQYF. The full variable domain, completed using reference TRBV28 and TRBJ2-7, is DVKVTQSSRYLVKRTGEKVFLECVQDMDHENMFWYRQDPGLGLRLIYFSYDVKMKEKGDIPEGYSVSREKKERFSLILESASTNQTSMYLCASNLPGSSYEQYFGPGTRLTVT.

On this clone itself: At the DNA level, this CDR3 is encoded by other sequences in the same sample as well. The chain couples TRBV9 to TRBJ2-2, with D possibly matching TRBD1 (6 bases). V was trimmed by 0 bases and J by 4 bases, leaving 10 bases between them. Germline loops: CDR1 SGDLS, CDR2 YYNGEE. This CDR3 is 15 amino acids long. The CDR3 region is CASSVGGLGTGELFF. The CDR3 DNA is TGTGCCAGCAGCGTAGGGGGGCTTGGCACCGGGGAGCTGTTTTTT.

The chain joins TRBV19 to TRBJ2-7; possible D gene TRBD1, 6 bases. The CDR3 sequence is 15 residues long. V lost 0 bases to trimming and J lost 0 bases, with 9 bases between them. Germline V gives CDR1 LNHDA, CDR2 SQIVND (reference sequence). The CDR3 loop is CASSIEKGVSYEQYF. Written as DNA, the CDR3 is TGTGCCAGTAGTATAGAAAAGGGGGTCTCCTACGAGCAGTACTTC.

About this clone: The same CDR3 is also encoded by other DNA sequences in this sample. This chain connects TRBV5-1 to TRBJ2-7, with TRBD1 matching 7 bases. Germline CDR1 reads SGHRS; CDR2 reads YFSETQ. The CDR3 has 14 residues. The ends lost 2 bases at V and 3 bases at J; junction bases unmatched: 5. CDR3 DNA sequence: TGCGCCAGCAGCTTAGTGGGACAGAGCTACGAGCAGTACTTC. It yields the protein CASSLVGQSYEQYF.

The sample holds one count of this clone. The chain uses TRBV5-4 and TRBJ2-5; D might be TRBD1 (5 bases). The germline CDR1 and CDR2 sequences are SGHNT and YYREEE (reference sequence). V was pared by 1 base and J by 3 bases, with 7 bases between. The CDR3 loop spans 13 amino acids. CDR3 DNA: TGTGCCAGCAGCTTGTTGACAGAAGAGACCCAGTACTTC. As protein: CASSLLTEETQYF.

Of note for this clone: The same CDR3 can be traced to other DNA sequences in this sample. V usage is TRBV7-9 and J usage is TRBJ1-5; 7 nucleotides align to TRBD1. CDR1 is SEHNR, CDR2 FQNEAQ, per germline (reference sequence). V lost 5 bases to trimming and J lost 2 bases; unmatched junction nucleotides: 3. The CDR3 contains 14 residues. The CDR3 protein is CASSPGTGNQPQHF. Written as DNA, the CDR3 is TGTGCCAGCAGCCCAGGGACAGGCAATCAGCCCCAGCATTTT.

This clone was seen only once. CDR3 DNA sequence: TGTGCCAGCAGGGCCAAAGCTAATGAAAAACTGTTTTTT. Amino acids: CASRAKANEKLFF. The rearrangement links TRBV6-1 to TRBJ1-4; D unresolved. CDR3 size: 13 residues. Germline lookup yields CDR1 MNHNS and CDR2 SASEGT. Trimming removed 6 bases at V and 3 bases at J, with 8 bases between.

On this clone: At the DNA level, this CDR3 is encoded by other sequences in the same sample as well. This chain links TRBV28 with TRBJ1-2, with D unclear. Germline V gene lookup returns CDR1 MDHEN and CDR2 SYDVKM. Trimming removed 6 bases at V and 8 bases at J, with 13 bases between. This CDR3 is 12 amino acids long. The CDR3 nucleotides read TGTGCCAGCAGCCGCGGAGCAGGCGGCTACACCTTC. Protein sequence: CASSRGAGGYTF.

The chain combines TRBV28 with TRBJ2-5; perhaps D is TRBD1 or TRBD2 (5 bases each). This CDR3 contains 14 residues. The V end was cut by 6 bases, the J end by 1 base, with 12 bases between. CDR1 MDHEN and CDR2 SYDVKM come from the germline V gene. The CDR3 sequence is CASSRRGVQETQYF. CDR3 nucleotides: TGTGCCAGCAGCAGAAGGGGAGTCCAAGAGACCCAGTACTTC.

V and J are TRBV5-1 and TRBJ2-5; TRBD2 aligns across 10 bases. V lost 2 bases and J lost 2; bases outside the gene matches: 6. The CDR3 is 16 amino acids. CDR1 SGHRS and CDR2 YFSETQ come from the germline V gene. The CDR3 region is CASSFLLLAGQETQYF. The CDR3 region has the DNA TGCGCCAGCAGCTTTCTTTTACTAGCGGGGCAAGAGACCCAGTACTTC.

The chain joins TRBV7-2 to TRBJ2-1; D might be TRBD1 or TRBD2, each matching 5 bases. The CDR3 is 14 residues long. V lost 5 bases and J lost 5, with 13 bases in between. Germline V gene sequence: CDR1 SGHTA, CDR2 FQGNSA. The CDR3 spells CASSPQRGDNEQFF. The DNA of the CDR3 is TGTGCCAGCAGCCCCCAGCGAGGGGACAATGAGCAGTTCTTC.

The chain carries TRBV7-9 and TRBJ2-7; D not certain. V shed 1 base and J shed 4 bases, with 11 bases lying between them. The CDR3 consists of 14 residues. CDR1 and CDR2 from the germline V gene are SEHNR and FQNEAQ (reference sequence). The CDR3 spells CASSLGLLTYEQYF. The CDR3 DNA sequence: TGTGCCAGCAGCTTAGGCCTCTTGACGTACGAGCAGTACTTC.

The chain joins TRBV5-1 to TRBJ2-7, with D possibly being TRBD2 (5 bases). The CDR3 has 13 residues. Per the germline V gene, CDR1 is SGHRS and CDR2 is YFSETQ. V lost 1 base and J 3 bases, leaving 8 bases between the germline ends. CDR3 nucleotides: TGCGCCAGCAGCTTGTCGGGGATCTACGAGCAGTACTTC. It is translated as CASSLSGIYEQYF.

The chain joins TRBV27 to TRBJ2-7, with TRBD2 matching over 8 bases. The CDR3 totals 17 residues. CDR1 is MNHEY and CDR2 is SMNVEV in the germline V gene (reference sequence). Trimming removed 6 bases from V and 2 bases from J; junction bases left unmatched: 15. CDR3 sequence: CASRSLGREAITYEQYF. DNA for the CDR3: TGTGCCAGCAGGTCTTTAGGGCGGGAGGCGATTACCTACGAGCAGTACTTC.

The rearrangement uses TRBV5-1 and TRBJ2-7, with TRBD2 matching 10 bases. The CDR3 has 16 amino acids. V gave up 0 bases and J gave up 7 bases; unmatched junction bases: 10. Germline loops: CDR1 SGHRS, CDR2 YFSETQ. Written as DNA, the CDR3 is TGCGCCAGCAGCTTGGGTACTAGCGGGACGGTGGGGGAGCAGTACTTC. It translates to CASSLGTSGTVGEQYF.

This rearrangement joins TRBV5-1 to TRBJ2-1; 9 bases match TRBD2. CDR1 and CDR2 from the germline V gene are SGHRS and YFSETQ. Trimming took 5 bases from V and 0 from J; bases not matched to a gene: 0. The length of the CDR3 is 14 residues. CDR3 loop: CASRREGSYNEQFF. The CDR3, as DNA: TGCGCCAGCAGGCGGGAGGGCTCCTACAATGAGCAGTTCTTC.

The chain is built from TRBV7-9 and TRBJ2-7, with 10 nucleotides matching TRBD2. The CDR3 sequence is 14 residues long. The V gene's germline CDR1 is SEHNR and CDR2 FQNEAQ (reference sequence). The J segment lost 2 bases and the V segment lost 6 bases, leaving 4 bases of the junction unmatched. As DNA, the CDR3 is TGTGCCAGCAGACGAGCGGGAGGGGCCTACGAGCAGTACTTC. Translating gives CASRRAGGAYEQYF.

V gene TRBV6-1 combines with J gene TRBJ1-4; possible D gene TRBD1, 5 bases. V shed 6 bases and J shed 5 bases, with 10 bases lying between them. Germline V CDR1 and CDR2: MNHNS, SASEGT. The CDR3 extends over 13 amino acids. The CDR3 nucleotides read TGTGCCAGCAGCGGGACTGTGAATGAAAAACTGTTTTTT. Residues: CASSGTVNEKLFF.

This clone showed up just once. The chain has TRBV19 and TRBJ2-7, with 13 bases lining up with TRBD2. Germline V gene sequence: CDR1 LNHDA, CDR2 SQIVND (reference sequence). V was clipped by 3 bases and J by 1 base; unmatched bases: 0. The CDR3 loop spans 15 amino acids. CDR3 amino acids: CASSMGLAGSYEQYF. The CDR3 DNA follows: TGTGCCAGTAGTATGGGACTAGCGGGATCCTACGAGCAGTACTTC.

This sequence joins TRBV7-8 and TRBJ1-5, with D possibly TRBD1 on 6 matching bases. V gave up 0 bases and J gave up 2 bases, with 8 bases separating them. The length of the CDR3 is 15 residues. The germline CDR1 and CDR2 sequences are SGHVS and FQNEAQ. The CDR3 nucleotides read TGTGCCAGCAGCTTAGCGAACAGGGGCAATCAGCCCCAGCATTTT. Protein product: CASSLANRGNQPQHF.

The chain has TRBV12-1 and TRBJ1-5; TRBD1, the table's D call, was not compared with the DNA. TRBV12-1 is annotated as a pseudogene. The CDR3 consists of 16 residues. CDR3 DNA: TGTGCCAGCAGCTCTCATAGACAGGGTGGCAATCAGCCCCAGCATTTT. Its protein is CASSSHRQGGNQPQHF.